The 18 T cell receptor beta chains listed next were all sequenced from one sample in a study of CD8 T cells in ankylosing spondylitis. Overall study results and limits: A TCR beta motif made of fewer than ten highly homologous variants seemed typical of ankylosing spondylitis blood.

Their specific antigens are unknown. In TCRdb, the 5' RACE reads were re-called with MiXCR into one record per CDR3 protein. Of about 540,000 distinct CDR3 sequences listed, roughly 13% are singletons. Sequences were obtained from blood, either unsorted or a sorted T cell fraction (not recorded which). All receptors come from a male donor with ankylosing spondylitis.

The V gene is TRBV7-9, the J gene TRBJ2-5, with D tentatively TRBD2 (6 bases). The CDR3 loop spans 15 amino acids. Trimming took 1 base from V and 4 from J, leaving 13 bases between them. Germline V lookup: CDR1 SEHNR, CDR2 FQNEAQ (reference sequence). DNA for the CDR3: TGTGCCAGCAGCTTAGGGGCTAGCGAGTCAGAGACCCAGTACTTC. This encodes CASSLGASESETQYF. Looking up the rest from reference TRBV7-9 and TRBJ2-5 gives the full variable domain: DTGVSQNPRHKITKRGQNVTFRCDPISEHNRLYWYRQTLGQGPEFLTYFQNEAQLEKSRLLSDRFSAERPKGSFSTLEIQRTEQGDSAMYLCASSLGASESETQYFGPGTRLLVL.

This clonotype was observed a few times. In DNA form, the CDR3 reads TGCAGCGTCTCGGGGCTATGGGGCTACACCTTC. Translated: CSVSGLWGYTF. This chain links TRBV29-1 with TRBJ1-2, with TRBD1 as a possible D gene (5 bases). This CDR3 region has 11 residues. Trimming took 6 bases from V and 8 from J, leaving 13 bases between them. Per germline, CDR1 SQVTM and CDR2 ANQGSEA.

The chain couples TRBV18 to TRBJ2-6; D remains unclear. The CDR3 is 15 residues long. Germline CDR1 reads KGHSH; CDR2 reads LQKENI. Trimming removed 2 bases from V and 0 bases from J, with 5 bases in between. The CDR3 sequence: CASSPTISGANVLTF. The CDR3 coding sequence is TGTGCCAGCTCACCAACAATCTCTGGGGCCAACGTCCTGACTTTC.

The J gene is TRBJ2-5, the V gene TRBV5-1, with TRBD1 identical over 8 bases. The CDR3 has 15 amino acids. CDR1 SGHRS and CDR2 YFSETQ come from the germline V gene. The V and J ends lost 2 bases and 13 bases, in that order; junction bases with no gene match: 16. For the CDR3, the DNA is TGCGCCAGCAGCTTAGGACAGGGACAGAACCAAGCATGGTACTTC. This sequence encodes CASSLGQGQNQAWYF.

The chain couples TRBV3-1 to TRBJ2-5, with 8 bases fitting TRBD1. CDR1 and CDR2 from the germline V gene are LGHDT and YNNKEL (reference sequence). Losses at the gene ends were 3 bases for V and 2 bases for J; bases not matched to a gene: 11. The CDR3 is 17 residues long. CDR3 in DNA: TGTGCCAGCAGCCAGAGACCTCGGGACAGGAAACAAGAGACCCAGTACTTC. Translated, it gives CASSQRPRDRKQETQYF.

This clonotype was recorded a few times. In DNA, the CDR3 is TGTGCCAGCAGCATAGGACAGGGGGCTGAGCAGTACGTC. It codes for CASSIGQGAEQYV. This rearrangement joins TRBV7-9 to TRBJ2-7; 11 bases are shared with TRBD1. Germline CDR1 reads SEHNR; CDR2 reads FQNEAQ (reference sequence). This CDR3 is built from 13 residues. V dropped 5 bases and J dropped 7; count of bases not matched to a gene: 4.

The chain couples TRBV7-8 to TRBJ2-7; possibly TRBD2 for D (5 bases). Trimming removed 1 base at V and 0 bases at J, with 7 bases between. This CDR3 spans 14 amino acids. The germline V gene encodes CDR1 SGHVS and CDR2 FQNEAQ. CDR3 coding DNA: TGTGCCAGCAGCTTAGGACGGGACTCCTACGAGCAGTACGTC. Translation gives CASSLGRDSYEQYV.

This clonotype was detected a few times. J is TRBJ2-1 and V is TRBV13, with a weak D call TRBD2 (6 bases). Trimming left V 5 bases short and J 10 bases short, with 12 bases between. The CDR3 runs 12 residues. Germline loops: CDR1 PRHDT, CDR2 FYEKMQ (reference sequence). The CDR3 region has the DNA TGTGCCAGCAGCACAATCGGAGGGGAGCAGTTCTTC. Translating it yields CASSTIGGEQFF.

V and J are TRBV14 and TRBJ2-1; tentative D call: TRBD1 (7 bases). The length of the CDR3 is 16 residues. Germline-derived CDR1 and CDR2 are SGHDN and FVKESK. V shed 3 bases and J shed 6 bases, with 18 bases lying between them. CDR3 in amino acids: CASSHPGQGGLNEQFF. The CDR3 DNA is TGTGCCAGCAGCCACCCCGGGCAGGGGGGACTCAATGAGCAGTTCTTC. The full variable domain, completed using reference TRBV14 and TRBJ2-1, is EAGVTQFPSHSVIEKGQTVTLRCDPISGHDNLYWYRRVMGKEIKFLLHFVKESKQDESGMPNNRFLAERTGGTYSTLKVQPAELEDSGVYFCASSHPGQGGLNEQFFGPGTRLTVL.

Here the CDR3 reads CATSSGTTTRGYTF. The CDR3 DNA sequence: TGTGCCACCAGCAGCGGGACAACAACGCGGGGCTACACCTTC. This chain uses TRBV15 with TRBJ1-2; D may be TRBD1 (6 bases). Trimming stripped 3 bases from V and 8 bases from J, with 16 bases between. This CDR3 has 14 amino acids. Germline lookup yields CDR1 LNHNV and CDR2 YYDKDF (reference sequence).

As concerns this clonotype: Relative to the germline gene, one junction end is altered; a read error may explain this. The CDR3 protein is CSARTGGILF. CDR3 in DNA: TGCAGTGCCCGGACAGGGGGTATCCTCTTC. The chain couples TRBV20-1 to TRBJ2-1, with 10 bases aligning to TRBD1. Germline V gene lookup returns CDR1 DFQATT and CDR2 SNEGSKA (reference sequence). The CDR3 is made up of 10 amino acids.

This chain connects TRBV24-1 to TRBJ2-7; D not resolved. The CDR3 totals 11 residues. CDR1 is KGHDR, CDR2 SFDVKD, per germline. V was pared by 5 bases and J by 3 bases, with 4 bases between. The CDR3 region is CATSANYEQYF. The CDR3 coding sequence is TGTGCCACCAGTGCCAACTACGAGCAGTACTTC.

This clonotype came up a few times. The V gene is TRBV5-1, the J gene TRBJ1-4, with 11 nucleotides matching TRBD1. The CDR3 length is 15 residues. The germline V gene encodes CDR1 SGHRS and CDR2 YFSETQ. V shed 4 bases and J 8 bases; nucleotides not matched to a gene: 7. The CDR3, as DNA: TGCGCCAGCAGCATCACGGGACAGGGGGGCGAAAAACTGTTTTTT. This codes for CASSITGQGGEKLFF.

The chain combines TRBV3-1 with TRBJ1-2, with 7 bases fitting TRBD1. Germline trimming cut 3 bases from V and 7 bases from J; bases unmatched to any gene: 8. This CDR3 is built from 14 residues. Looked up from germline, CDR1 is LGHDT and CDR2 is YNNKEL (reference sequence). CDR3 in DNA: TGTGCCAGCAGCCAGGATCCGGGACAGCTTGGCTACACCTTC. Amino acids: CASSQDPGQLGYTF.

This clonotype was recorded at least ten times. The CDR3: CASSLVTGITGELFF. For the CDR3, the DNA is TGTGCCAGCAGTTTAGTGACAGGGATAACCGGGGAGCTGTTTTTT. The rearrangement uses TRBV12-3 or TRBV12-4 and TRBJ2-2; TRBD1 agrees at 7 bases. CDR3 length equals 15 residues. Losses at the gene ends were 1 base for V and 5 bases for J; bases not matched to a gene: 4.

This clonotype was counted ten times or more. The chain has TRBV20-1 and TRBJ2-1, with 15 positions matching TRBD2. The CDR3 sequence is 16 residues long. The germline gives CDR1 DFQATT, CDR2 SNEGSKA (reference sequence). The ends lost 5 bases at V and 1 base at J; junction bases unmatched: 3. The CDR3 region has the DNA TGCAGTGCTTGGACTAGCGGGAGGGGTTCCTACAATGAGCAGTTCTTC. Translation: CSAWTSGRGSYNEQFF.

V is TRBV3-1 and J is TRBJ2-5; 11 bases match TRBD1. This CDR3 has 15 residues. CDR1 and CDR2 from the germline V gene are LGHDT and YNNKEL (reference sequence). With 3 bases clipped from V and 1 base from J, the junction kept 1 base outside the gene matches. The CDR3 reads CASSQGTGGQETQYF. Here the CDR3 DNA reads TGTGCCAGCAGCCAGGGGACAGGGGGCCAAGAGACCCAGTACTTC.

This clonotype showed up just a few times. V gene TRBV10-3 combines with J gene TRBJ2-2, with a possible D match to TRBD1 (7 bases). CDR1 ENHRY and CDR2 SYGVKD come from the germline V gene. V was pared by 0 bases and J by 0 bases, with 11 bases between. CDR3 length: 17 residues. CDR3 amino acids: CAISESGGGTNTGELFF. The DNA of the CDR3 is TGTGCCATCAGTGAGTCAGGGGGCGGGACGAACACCGGGGAGCTGTTTTTT.